This T cell receptor (beta chain) was recorded in a study of T cell responses to AZD1222 COVID-19 vaccine. Study findings and constraints: Spike-wide vaccine-associated CD4 TCRs dominated at 160-218 and 743-854. Donors were mostly white British, more females; clonal diversity possibly underestimated.

Method: immunoSEQ multiplex PCR; TCRdb's copy keeps in-frame clones and lacks some. The table includes 140,000 or so clones, about 90% detected once. Trimming stripped 6 bases from V and 2 bases from J, with 8 bases between. The CDR3 is 13 amino acids. About this clone itself: Its antigen is not known.

This chain joins TRBV12-3 or TRBV12-4 and TRBJ2-1; TRBD1 is a possible D gene (5 bases). Sample: peripheral blood, taken 28 days after the second dose of the MenACWY control vaccine. This clonotype originated in an adult who received the MenACWY meningococcal vaccine as a control. The CDR3 reads CASRRQPYNEQFF. The CDR3 DNA is TGTGCCAGCAGACGACAGCCCTACAATGAGCAGTTCTTC.